The 30 T cell receptor beta chains presented below share a single source sample, sequenced in a study of cytomegalovirus exposure and HLA in healthy donors. The PCR ran on 60 Vbeta and 13 Jbeta primers. Profiled with immunoSEQ multiplex PCR; TCRdb holds only in-frame clones, not every one. The sample lists approximately 200,000 clones; roughly 79% were seen once. What was sequenced was PBMCs. The receptor set was obtained from a woman between 18 and 29 years old in good health and CMV-seronegative.

The V call is TRBV4-3, the J call TRBJ1-2; D ambiguous. From germline, CDR1 is LGHNA and CDR2 YSLEER. The CDR3 length is 15 residues. V shed 4 bases and J shed 2 bases, with 14 bases lying between them. The CDR3 sequence is CASSLDGETNYGYTF. In DNA, the CDR3 is TGCGCCAGCAGCCTGGACGGGGAAACAAACTATGGCTACACCTTC.

The chain is built from TRBV9 and TRBJ2-5; 13 bases align to TRBD2. CDR1 and CDR2 (germline): SGDLS, YYNGEE. V was clipped by 6 bases and J by 2 bases; unmatched bases: 7. CDR3 length: 16 residues. The CDR3 bases are TGTGCCAGCACCCAGGGACTAGCGGGGATTCAAGAGACCCAGTACTTC. It yields the protein CASTQGLAGIQETQYF.

The J gene is TRBJ1-5, the V gene TRBV27; TRBD1 aligns across 7 bases. This CDR3 is built from 14 residues. The germline V gene encodes CDR1 MNHEY and CDR2 SMNVEV (reference sequence). V was pared by 4 bases and J by 5 bases, with 5 bases of the junction left unmatched. The CDR3 DNA reads as TGTGCCAGCAGTTGGACAGGCGGTCATCAGCCCCAGCATTTT. Residues: CASSWTGGHQPQHF.

The chain links TRBV4-1 to TRBJ1-2; D call uncertain. Trimming cost V 3 bases and J 2 bases, with 16 bases left between them. The germline CDR1 and CDR2 sequences are MGHRA and YSYEKL. There are 16 residues in the CDR3. The CDR3 region has the DNA TGCGCCAGCAGCCACCCCACGGCGGGTATGAACTATGGCTACACCTTC. Protein sequence: CASSHPTAGMNYGYTF.

About this clone itself: One end of the junction does not line up with germline, which may come from a read error. The chain joins TRBV29-1 to TRBJ2-3; 9 bases are a match to TRBD1. The germline V gene has CDR1 SQVTM and CDR2 ANQGSEA. This CDR3 region has 15 residues. This CDR3 is CSVCRDRVGTDTRYF. Written as DNA, the CDR3 is TGCAGCGTCTGCCGGGACAGGGTAGGCACAGATACGCGGTATTTT.

J is TRBJ1-2 and V is TRBV7-6, with 8 bases fitting TRBD1. Germline-derived CDR1 and CDR2 are SGHVS and FNYEAQ. J lost 5 bases, V lost 5 bases, and 16 bases had no gene match. This CDR3 comprises 17 residues. CDR3 amino acids: CASSPYGTGSPGYGYTF. CDR3 in DNA: TGTGCCAGCAGCCCATACGGGACAGGTTCCCCAGGGTATGGCTACACCTTC.

This clone came up a few times. The V and J genes are TRBV11-3 and TRBJ2-3; no reliable D call. The CDR3 contains 13 residues. The germline V and J ends were trimmed by 5 bases and 6 bases, with 12 bases remaining between them. Germline V gene data show CDR1 as SGHNT and CDR2 as YENEEA. The DNA of the CDR3 is TGTGCCAGCAGCCATAACGCGGCGGATACGCAGTATTTT. As protein: CASSHNAADTQYF.

To note about this clone: Other DNA sequences from this sample encode an identical CDR3 as well. The chain is built from TRBV7-9 and TRBJ1-1; no clear D. V was clipped by 4 bases and J by 7 bases, with 7 bases between them. The CDR3 extends over 11 amino acids. From germline, CDR1 is SEHNR and CDR2 FQNEAQ (reference sequence). The CDR3 nucleotides are TGTGCCAGCAGCTCCAGTCTTGAAGCTTTCTTT. Translation: CASSSSLEAFF.

The DNA of the CDR3 is TGTGCCAGCAGTGGGGCGGGTGGGGAGCCCCTGAACACTGAAGCTTTCTTT. This gives the protein CASSGAGGEPLNTEAFF. This chain links TRBV6-1 with TRBJ1-1, with D unresolved. V lost 4 bases and J 0 bases, leaving 18 bases between the germline ends. CDR3 length: 17 residues. Germline loops: CDR1 MNHNS, CDR2 SASEGT.

The gene calls are TRBV7-9 and TRBJ1-4, with 8 bases that match TRBD1. J gave up 5 bases and V 5 bases, and 10 bases lay outside the gene matches. The germline V gene encodes CDR1 SEHNR and CDR2 FQNEAQ (reference sequence). CDR3 length: 16 amino acids. In DNA form, the CDR3 reads TGTGCCAGCAGCCCCCGATCCGGGACAGGCAATGAAAAACTGTTTTTT. Translating gives CASSPRSGTGNEKLFF. The full variable domain, completed using reference TRBV7-9 and TRBJ1-4, is DTGVSQNPRHKITKRGQNVTFRCDPISEHNRLYWYRQTLGQGPEFLTYFQNEAQLEKSRLLSDRFSAERPKGSFSTLEIQRTEQGDSAMYLCASSPRSGTGNEKLFFGSGTQLSVL.

The chain has TRBV13 and TRBJ2-1; a weak D match, TRBD1 (5 bases). V was cut by 4 bases and J by 5 bases, with 15 bases left in between. The CDR3 covers 15 residues. Germline CDR1 reads PRHDT; CDR2 reads FYEKMQ (reference sequence). CDR3 region: CASSYRQGGHNEQFF. Here the CDR3 DNA reads TGTGCCAGCAGCTATCGGCAGGGTGGCCACAATGAGCAGTTCTTC.

The chain carries TRBV7-9 and TRBJ2-1; TRBD2 agrees at 12 bases. The CDR3 totals 14 residues. From germline, CDR1 is SEHNR and CDR2 FQNEAQ (reference sequence). The trim removed 9 bases at V and 4 bases at J, leaving 4 bases unmatched. This CDR3 reads CASTTSGGYNEQFF. CDR3 nucleotides: TGTGCCAGTACTACTAGCGGGGGGTACAATGAGCAGTTCTTC.

The chain uses TRBV5-1 and TRBJ2-3, with TRBD2 identical over 13 bases. This CDR3 comprises 16 residues. The ends lost 4 bases at V and 6 bases at J; junction bases unmatched: 8. Germline V gene sequence: CDR1 SGHRS, CDR2 YFSETQ. The CDR3 DNA follows: TGCGCCAGCAGCGGAGGGACTAGCGGGAAGGGGGATACGCAGTATTTT. Amino acid sequence: CASSGGTSGKGDTQYF.

V gene TRBV4-1 combines with J gene TRBJ1-1; 10 bases are a match to TRBD1. This CDR3 comprises 16 residues. Germline assignment: CDR1 MGHRA and CDR2 YSYEKL. Germline trimming cut 0 bases from V and 6 bases from J; bases unmatched to any gene: 7. CDR3 sequence (DNA): TGCGCCAGCAGCCAAGATGCCGGGACAGGGGTTGCTGAAGCTTTCTTT. Its protein is CASSQDAGTGVAEAFF.

The chain is built from TRBV7-2 and TRBJ2-1; 7 nucleotides align to TRBD2. J was trimmed by 2 bases and V by 3 bases; bases with no gene match: 7. This CDR3 region has 16 residues. The V gene's germline CDR1 is SGHTA and CDR2 FQGNSA. The CDR3 DNA is TGTGCCAGCAGCTTTGTGGGACTACCCACCTACAATGAGCAGTTCTTC. It specifies CASSFVGLPTYNEQFF.

The chain's CDR3 is CASSERGGSYEQYF. The CDR3, as DNA: TGTGCCAGCAGTGAAAGGGGGGGCTCCTACGAGCAGTACTTC. This rearrangement joins TRBV2 to TRBJ2-7; perhaps TRBD2 as D (7 bases). The CDR3 covers 14 residues. CDR1 and CDR2 from the germline V gene are SNHLY and FYNNEI. V was trimmed by 2 bases and J by 0 bases, leaving 8 bases between them.

The chain uses TRBV20-1 and TRBJ1-1, with unresolved D. Germline assignment: CDR1 DFQATT and CDR2 SNEGSKA (reference sequence). CDR3 length: 10 residues. Trimming took 5 bases from V and 6 from J, leaving 7 bases between them. Here the CDR3 DNA reads TGCAGTGCTTTAAGCCCTGAAGCTTTCTTT. Translation: CSALSPEAFF.

This chain uses TRBV4-3 with TRBJ1-2, with D possibly matching TRBD1 (6 bases). The V gene lost 0 bases and the J gene lost 11 bases, with 22 bases spanning the gap. The germline gives CDR1 LGHNA, CDR2 YSLEER. This CDR3 contains 16 residues. CDR3 in DNA: TGCGCCAGCAGCCAAGACCGCAGCGGACAGACGATGGGGTACACCTTC. This gives the protein CASSQDRSGQTMGYTF.

V is TRBV7-3 and J is TRBJ1-6, with D perhaps matching TRBD1 (6 bases). CDR1 and CDR2 from the germline V gene are SGHTA and FQGTGA. This CDR3 is 16 amino acids long. Trimming removed 3 bases at V and 6 bases at J, with 15 bases between. For the CDR3, the DNA is TGTGCCAGCAGCTTTTGGCAGGGGCGCTTTAATTCACCCCTCCACTTT. Its translation: CASSFWQGRFNSPLHF.

The rearrangement links TRBV7-9 to TRBJ2-2, with a tentative D call TRBD2 (7 bases). The CDR3 runs 16 residues. CDR1 and CDR2 (germline): SEHNR, FQNEAQ (reference sequence). V dropped 3 bases and J dropped 3 bases, with 14 bases sitting between them. DNA of the CDR3: TGTGCCAGCAGCTTCCTCGGGGGGCCAGACACCGGGGAGCTGTTTTTT. Amino acid sequence: CASSFLGGPDTGELFF.

The chain combines TRBV21-1 with TRBJ1-5; the DNA was not used to check the table's D call, TRBD1. TRBV21-1 is flagged as a pseudogene. The CDR3 runs 17 residues. This CDR3 reads CASSNELPQGNDQPQHF. CDR3 coding DNA: TGTGCCAGCAGCAATGAACTACCACAGGGGAATGATCAGCCCCAGCATTTT.

This chain connects TRBV7-3 to TRBJ2-3; 8 nucleotides line up with TRBD1. V was pared by 5 bases and J by 2 bases, with 12 bases of the junction left unmatched. CDR1 SGHTA and CDR2 FQGTGA come from the germline V gene. The CDR3 loop spans 17 amino acids. CDR3: CASSPTSGQGNTDTQYF. The CDR3 DNA is TGTGCCAGCAGCCCGACATCAGGACAGGGAAACACAGATACGCAGTATTTT.

This clone came up a few times. This chain connects TRBV28 to TRBJ1-3, with TRBD1 matching 8 bases. The CDR3 is 12 amino acids. Germline loops: CDR1 MDHEN, CDR2 SYDVKM. J lost 6 bases, V lost 11 bases, and 6 bases had no gene match. CDR3 bases: TGTGCCCTCAGGGGGCCTAAAAACACCATATATTTT. As protein: CALRGPKNTIYF.

This clone was seen a handful of times. This chain joins TRBV5-6 and TRBJ1-1, with TRBD1 identical over 7 bases. This CDR3 is 14 amino acids long. The V and J ends lost 4 bases and 1 base, in that order; junction bases with no gene match: 4. Germline V lookup: CDR1 SGHDT, CDR2 YYEEEE. Written as DNA, the CDR3 is TGTGCCAGCAGCGAAAGGACAGGGAACACTGAAGCTTTCTTT. Translated, it gives CASSERTGNTEAFF.

The genes are TRBV6-5 and TRBJ1-1; no firm D call. V was shortened by 1 base and J by 1 base, with 4 bases between the two germline ends. The CDR3 runs 13 residues. Germline lookup yields CDR1 MNHEY and CDR2 SVGAGI. The CDR3 sequence is CASSYFKNTEAFF. The CDR3 region has the DNA TGTGCCAGCAGTTACTTTAAGAACACTGAAGCTTTCTTT.

The V gene is TRBV5-1, the J gene TRBJ2-3, with D possibly being TRBD2 (6 bases). The CDR3 contains 16 residues. Trimming stripped 0 bases from V and 1 base from J, with 12 bases between. The V gene's germline CDR1 is SGHRS and CDR2 YFSETQ. The CDR3 here is CASSLGGLQGTDTQYF. Here the CDR3 DNA reads TGCGCCAGCAGCTTGGGGGGACTCCAAGGCACAGATACGCAGTATTTT.

The rearrangement joins TRBV6-1 to TRBJ1-1; D call uncertain. The germline V and J ends were trimmed by 2 bases and 6 bases, with 4 bases remaining between them. This CDR3 region has 11 residues. CDR1 is MNHNS, CDR2 SASEGT, per germline. CDR3 coding DNA: TGTGCCAGCAGTGAAATCTCTGAAGCTTTCTTT. Translation: CASSEISEAFF.

This chain joins TRBV2 and TRBJ1-2, with TRBD1 matching 7 bases. Germline values: CDR1 SNHLY, CDR2 FYNNEI. The trim removed 5 bases at V and 3 bases at J, leaving 6 bases unmatched. This CDR3 contains 14 residues. The CDR3 sequence: CASSPRQGYYGYTF. Here the CDR3 DNA reads TGTGCCAGCAGTCCTCGACAGGGTTACTATGGCTACACCTTC.

The chain combines TRBV7-8 with TRBJ2-5, with 7 bases fitting TRBD1. The J call may not be correct, given that the DNA end is closer to TRBJ2-7. Per germline, CDR1 SGHVS and CDR2 FQNEAQ. This CDR3 region has 13 residues. The DNA of the CDR3 is TGTGCCAGCAGCACCCGAGACAGGGACGAGCAGTACTTC. It translates to CASSTRDRDEQYF.

The chain links TRBV6-6 to TRBJ2-5; D is unclear. Germline V gene sequence: CDR1 MNHNY, CDR2 SVGAGI (reference sequence). Trimming removed 2 bases at V and 2 bases at J, with 6 bases between. The CDR3 is 13 amino acids. This CDR3 is CASSYDFQETQYF. In nucleotides, the CDR3 is TGTGCCAGCAGTTACGACTTTCAAGAGACCCAGTACTTC.